The clone carrying this TCR beta chain was seen a few times. Antigen: not known. This sample stems from a study of T-cell reconstitution after alpha-beta-depleted transplantation in children. Study results and caveats: Expanded graft clones, several hundred of them, were reportedly the source of alpha-beta T cells about two months after transplant.

Germline values: CDR1 MGHRA, CDR2 YSYEKL. The V and J ends lost 0 bases and 5 bases respectively, with 9 bases between them. This CDR3 has 14 amino acids. Preparation of the TCRbeta library was carried out with unique molecular identifiers. TCRdb independently ran MiXCR on the PCR reads; one entry per CDR3 protein. Seen here are about 350,000 distinct CDR3 sequences, around 15% observed once, and the top ten hold roughly 40%. The gene calls are TRBV4-1 and TRBJ2-3; D not resolved. The sample was PBMCs, mostly from graft donor cells, taken 360 days after TCRalphabeta/CD19-depleted stem cell transplant. The sequence derives from a male patient aged 2 to 9 who had a stem cell transplant for acute lymphoblastic leukemia, so the T cells may come from the graft donor. This chain's CDR3 is CASSQEAGRDTQYF. The DNA for the CDR3 is TGCGCCAGCAGCCAAGAGGCCGGTAGAGATACGCAGTATTTT.